This T cell receptor beta chain appears in the sequencing data of a study of cytomegalovirus exposure and HLA in healthy donors. Whole-study results and caveats: As immune exposure information, only CMV serostatus was available. Using a false discovery rate of 0.05, a later analysis showed that roughly 16,000 TCR beta sequences were associated with HLA alleles.

This CDR3 is 13 amino acids long. V lost 1 base, J lost 7 bases, and 10 bases lay in between. The germline V gene encodes CDR1 MGHDK and CDR2 SYGVNS. As for this clone: Antigen specificity is unknown.

Vbeta (60) and Jbeta (13) primers were used in the PCR. Clones were sequenced by immunoSEQ multiplex PCR, and TCRdb holds only the in-frame ones, with some missing. This table holds 100,000 to 150,000 clones, 73% found once. Sequenced: PBMCs. This sequence joins TRBV25-1 and TRBJ1-1, with D hard to call. This clonotype was obtained from a man aged 60 to 75 in good health and CMV-seropositive. CDR3 loop: CASSELKAGEAFF. The CDR3 nucleotides are TGTGCCAGCAGTGAATTGAAGGCGGGTGAAGCTTTCTTT. Variable domain in full (rest from reference TRBV25-1 and TRBJ1-1): EADIYQTPRYLVIGTGKKITLECSQTMGHDKMYWYQQDPGMELHLIHYSYGVNSTEKGDLSSESTVSRIRTEHFPLTLESARPSHTSQYLCASSELKAGEAFFGQGTRLTVV.